This paragraph reports one T cell receptor beta chain. Sequencing was performed with immunoSEQ multiplex PCR; in TCRdb, only in-frame clones are kept and a portion is missing. The table records some 340,000 clones, 90% of them present only once. Germline CDR1 reads KGHDR; CDR2 reads SFDVKD. Trimming at V came to 9 bases and at J to 8 bases, leaving 9 bases not matched to a gene. The CDR3 consists of 14 residues. These data originate in a study of blood T cell repertoires in COVID-19. Sequenced sample: PBMCs or T cells enriched from blood (not recorded which). The rearrangement joins TRBV24-1 to TRBJ1-4, with 9 bases aligning to TRBD1. The TCR was taken from a woman between 25 and 40 years old who had been exposed to COVID-19. This CDR3 is CATASGQGSEKLFF. The CDR3, as DNA: TGTGCCACCGCCTCGGGACAGGGAAGCGAAAAACTGTTTTTT.